This entry lists 5 T cell receptor beta chains sequenced from one sample in a study of OX40 agonist ivuxolimab in advanced cancers. Profiled with immunoSEQ multiplex PCR; TCRdb holds only in-frame clones, not every one. The repertoire includes about 90,000 clones, about 90% of them detected once, and 0.15% to 0.2% sits in the top ten. Sequences were derived from CD4+ or CD8+ T cells sorted from blood, sampled in a trial of the OX40 agonist ivuxolimab. These receptors were obtained from an adult with an advanced solid tumor such as melanoma, head and neck, liver or kidney cancer.

J is TRBJ2-2 and V is TRBV9; 9 nucleotides match TRBD1. CDR3 size: 16 residues. Germline values: CDR1 SGDLS, CDR2 YYNGEE. V was clipped by 4 bases and J by 5 bases; unmatched bases: 9. The DNA for the CDR3 is TGTGCCAGCAGCCTAGGGGGGACAGGGTTGACCGGGGAGCTGTTTTTT. This encodes CASSLGGTGLTGELFF.

This sequence joins TRBV10-3 and TRBJ2-7; tentatively, D is TRBD1 (6 bases). Germline lookup yields CDR1 ENHRY and CDR2 SYGVKD. There are 19 residues in the CDR3. With 4 bases removed from V and 7 bases from J, the gap between germline ends came to 32 bases. Here the CDR3 reads CAISGSLYNPGTPNEEQYF. The DNA of the CDR3 is TGTGCCATCAGTGGGAGCTTGTATAACCCTGGGACACCAAATGAGGAGCAGTACTTC.

V and J are TRBV5-1 and TRBJ2-5; 9 nucleotides agree with TRBD2. The junction had 7 bases not matched to a gene; V was cut back by 4 bases and J by 3 bases. Germline-derived CDR1 and CDR2 are SGHRS and YFSETQ. The CDR3 contains 15 residues. The chain's CDR3 is CASSAAGGPEETQYF. DNA of the CDR3: TGCGCCAGCAGCGCGGCGGGGGGGCCTGAAGAGACCCAGTACTTC.

Note on this clone: One end of the junction does not line up with germline, which may come from a read error. V and J are TRBV5-1 and TRBJ2-2, with D possibly called TRBD1 or TRBD2 (6 bases each). Germline CDR1 reads SGHRS; CDR2 reads YFSETQ. CDR3 length: 16 residues. CDR3 coding DNA: TGCACCAGCAGCCGCGAGGGGGGCCCGAACACCGGGGAGCTGTTTTTT. As protein: CTSSREGGPNTGELFF.

The chain has TRBV11-2 and TRBJ2-5; 8 bases match TRBD2. The germline gives CDR1 SGHAT, CDR2 FQNNGV. With 0 bases clipped from V and 4 bases from J, the junction kept 7 bases outside the gene matches. This CDR3 region has 16 residues. The CDR3 here is CASSLERQAGGETQYF. The CDR3 nucleotides read TGTGCCAGCAGCTTAGAGCGACAGGCGGGAGGAGAGACCCAGTACTTC.